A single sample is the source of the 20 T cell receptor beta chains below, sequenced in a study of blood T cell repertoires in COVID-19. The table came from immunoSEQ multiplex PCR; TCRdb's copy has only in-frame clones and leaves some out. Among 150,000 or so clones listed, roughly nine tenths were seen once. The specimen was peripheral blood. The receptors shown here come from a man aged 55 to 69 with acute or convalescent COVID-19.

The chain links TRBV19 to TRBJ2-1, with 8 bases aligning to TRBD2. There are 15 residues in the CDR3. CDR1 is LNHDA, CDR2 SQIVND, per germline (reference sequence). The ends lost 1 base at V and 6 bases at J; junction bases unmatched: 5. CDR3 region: CASSIAGGPSNEQFF. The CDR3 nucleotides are TGTGCCAGTAGTATAGCGGGAGGGCCTAGCAATGAGCAGTTCTTC.

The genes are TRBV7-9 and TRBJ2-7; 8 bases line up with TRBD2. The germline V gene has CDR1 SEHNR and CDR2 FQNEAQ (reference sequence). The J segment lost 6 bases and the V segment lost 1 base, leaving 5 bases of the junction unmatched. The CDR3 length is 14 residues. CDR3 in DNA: TGTGCCAGCAGCTTAGGGAGCGGGGGCGGCGAGCAGTACGTC. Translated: CASSLGSGGGEQYV.

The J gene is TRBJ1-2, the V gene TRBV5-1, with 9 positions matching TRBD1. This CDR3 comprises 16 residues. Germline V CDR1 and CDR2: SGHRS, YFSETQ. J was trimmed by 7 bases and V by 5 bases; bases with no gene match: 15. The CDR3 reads CASRSASGTGNGGYTF. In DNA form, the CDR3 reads TGCGCCAGCAGATCTGCTTCCGGGACAGGGAATGGTGGCTACACCTTC.

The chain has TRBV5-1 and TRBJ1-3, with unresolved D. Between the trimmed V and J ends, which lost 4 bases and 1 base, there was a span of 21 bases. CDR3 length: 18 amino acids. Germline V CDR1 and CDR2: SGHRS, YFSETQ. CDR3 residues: CASSPTRRGLGSGNTIYF. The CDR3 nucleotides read TGCGCCAGCAGCCCTACCCGACGAGGTCTTGGTTCTGGAAACACCATATATTTT.

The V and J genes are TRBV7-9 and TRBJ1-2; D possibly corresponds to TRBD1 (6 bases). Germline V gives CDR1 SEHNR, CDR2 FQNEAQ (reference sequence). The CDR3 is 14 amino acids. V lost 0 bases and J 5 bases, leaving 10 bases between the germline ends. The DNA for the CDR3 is TGTGCCAGCAGCTTAGCATCCACAGGGTATGGCTACACCTTC. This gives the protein CASSLASTGYGYTF.

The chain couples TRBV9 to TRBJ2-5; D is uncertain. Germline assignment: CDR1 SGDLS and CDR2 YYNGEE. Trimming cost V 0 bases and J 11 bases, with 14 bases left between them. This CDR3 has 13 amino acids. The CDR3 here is CASSVDLQRPQYF. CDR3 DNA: TGTGCCAGCAGCGTAGATCTGCAGCGACCACAGTACTTC.

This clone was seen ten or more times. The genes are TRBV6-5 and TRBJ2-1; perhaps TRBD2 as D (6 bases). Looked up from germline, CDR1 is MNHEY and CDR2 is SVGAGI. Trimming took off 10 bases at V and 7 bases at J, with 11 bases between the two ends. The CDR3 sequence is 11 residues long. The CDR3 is CATVAGNEQFF. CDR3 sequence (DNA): TGTGCCACCGTGGCGGGGAATGAGCAGTTCTTC.

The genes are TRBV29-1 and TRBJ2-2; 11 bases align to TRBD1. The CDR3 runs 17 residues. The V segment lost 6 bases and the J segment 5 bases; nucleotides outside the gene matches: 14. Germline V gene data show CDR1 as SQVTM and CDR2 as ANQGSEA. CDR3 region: CSVGDSGQGAWTGELFF. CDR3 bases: TGCAGCGTCGGAGATTCTGGACAGGGGGCATGGACCGGGGAGCTGTTTTTT.

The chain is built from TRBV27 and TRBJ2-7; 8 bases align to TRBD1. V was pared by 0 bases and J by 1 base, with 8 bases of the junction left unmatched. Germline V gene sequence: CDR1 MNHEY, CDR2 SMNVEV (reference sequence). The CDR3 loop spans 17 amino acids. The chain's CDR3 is CASSLSFYRDRSYEQYF. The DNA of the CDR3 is TGTGCCAGCAGTTTATCTTTTTACAGGGACAGGTCCTACGAGCAGTACTTC.

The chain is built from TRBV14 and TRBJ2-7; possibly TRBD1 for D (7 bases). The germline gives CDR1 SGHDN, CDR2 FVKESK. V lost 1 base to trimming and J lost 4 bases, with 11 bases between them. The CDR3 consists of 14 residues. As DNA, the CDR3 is TGTGCCAGCAGCCAAGGCCCAGGGGGGTACGAGCAGTACGTC. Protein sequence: CASSQGPGGYEQYV.

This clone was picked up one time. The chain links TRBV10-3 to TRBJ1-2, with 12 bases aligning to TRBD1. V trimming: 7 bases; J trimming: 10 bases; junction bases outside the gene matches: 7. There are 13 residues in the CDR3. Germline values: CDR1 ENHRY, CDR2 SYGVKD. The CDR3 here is CAITRDRGRAYTF. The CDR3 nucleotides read TGTGCCATCACCCGGGACAGGGGGCGAGCCTACACCTTC.

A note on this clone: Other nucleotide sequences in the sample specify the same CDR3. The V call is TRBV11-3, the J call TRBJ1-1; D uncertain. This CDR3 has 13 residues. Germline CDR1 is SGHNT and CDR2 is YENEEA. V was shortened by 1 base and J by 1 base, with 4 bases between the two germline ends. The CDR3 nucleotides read TGTGCCAGCAGCTTAGTAGAGAACACTGAAGCTTTCTTT. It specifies CASSLVENTEAFF.

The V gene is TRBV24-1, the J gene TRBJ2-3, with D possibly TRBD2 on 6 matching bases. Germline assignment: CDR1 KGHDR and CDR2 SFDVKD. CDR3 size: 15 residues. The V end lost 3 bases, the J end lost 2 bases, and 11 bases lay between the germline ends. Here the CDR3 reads CATSDPRDFTDTQYF. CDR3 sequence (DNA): TGTGCCACCAGTGATCCTCGGGACTTCACAGATACGCAGTATTTT.

The CDR3 sequence: CASSLGGPTQPQHF. The CDR3 DNA reads as TGTGCCAGCAGTTTGGGAGGTCCCACTCAGCCCCAGCATTTT. This rearrangement joins TRBV27 to TRBJ1-5; D ambiguous. Germline assignment: CDR1 MNHEY and CDR2 SMNVEV (reference sequence). V lost 3 bases, J lost 6 bases, and 12 bases lay in between. The CDR3 runs to 14 residues.

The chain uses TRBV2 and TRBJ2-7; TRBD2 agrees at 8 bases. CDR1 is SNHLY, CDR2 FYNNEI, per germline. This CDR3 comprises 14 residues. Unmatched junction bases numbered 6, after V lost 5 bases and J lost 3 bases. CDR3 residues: CASSPSGPGYEQYV. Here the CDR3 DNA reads TGTGCCAGCAGTCCTAGCGGGCCAGGCTACGAGCAGTACGTC.

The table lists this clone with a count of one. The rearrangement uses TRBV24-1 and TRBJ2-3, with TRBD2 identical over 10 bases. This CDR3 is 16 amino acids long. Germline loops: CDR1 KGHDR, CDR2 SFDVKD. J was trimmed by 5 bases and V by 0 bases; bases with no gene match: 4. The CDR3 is CATSDLGAGGVDTQYF. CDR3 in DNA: TGTGCCACCAGTGATTTGGGAGCGGGGGGGGTAGATACGCAGTATTTT.

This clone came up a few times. This chain's CDR3 is CATSDPRTGDIQYF. The CDR3 DNA sequence: TGTGCCACCAGTGATCCCCGGACAGGGGACATTCAGTACTTC. This chain connects TRBV24-1 to TRBJ2-4, with 9 nucleotides matching TRBD1. Unmatched junction bases numbered 4, after V lost 3 bases and J lost 8 bases. The CDR3 contains 14 residues. CDR1 is KGHDR and CDR2 is SFDVKD in the germline V gene.

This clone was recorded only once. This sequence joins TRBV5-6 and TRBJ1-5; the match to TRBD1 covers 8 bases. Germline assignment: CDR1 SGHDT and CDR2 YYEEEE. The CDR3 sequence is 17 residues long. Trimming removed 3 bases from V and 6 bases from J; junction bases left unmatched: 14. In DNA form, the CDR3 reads TGTGCCAGCAGCTCCCGCGAGAGGGACAGGTTCGTTCAGCCCCAGCATTTT. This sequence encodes CASSSRERDRFVQPQHF.

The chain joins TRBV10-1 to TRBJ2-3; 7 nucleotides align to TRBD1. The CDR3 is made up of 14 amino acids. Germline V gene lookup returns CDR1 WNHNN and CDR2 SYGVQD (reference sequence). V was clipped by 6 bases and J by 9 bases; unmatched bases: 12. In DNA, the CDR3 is TGCGCCAGCAGAGACAGGGAACTAGGGCACACGCAGTATTTT. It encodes CASRDRELGHTQYF.

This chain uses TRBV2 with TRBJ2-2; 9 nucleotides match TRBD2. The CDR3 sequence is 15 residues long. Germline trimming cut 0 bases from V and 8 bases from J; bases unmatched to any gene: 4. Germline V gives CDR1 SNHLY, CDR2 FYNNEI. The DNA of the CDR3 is TGTGCCAGCAGTGAAGCGTTAGCGGGAGAAGGGGAGCTGTTTTTT. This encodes CASSEALAGEGELFF.